These T cell receptor beta chains were read from a single sample in a study of cytomegalovirus exposure and HLA in healthy donors. Using immunoSEQ multiplex PCR, the repertoire was profiled, and TCRdb retains in-frame clones only, with some absent. The sample holds about 190,000 clones, about 80% seen once. Sequences were obtained from PBMCs. The receptors shown here come from a middle-aged woman in good health and CMV-seronegative. Both conserved end residues are part of each CDR3. D genes are given only for firm matches. Part of the rows lack a size; the others show once, few, many or a class for expanded clones.

J gene: TRBJ1-1; clone size: once; D gene: .; V gene: TRBV9; CDR3 DNA: TGTGCCAGCAGCGTATCACCCCAGGGATCTGATACTGAAGCTTTCTTT; CDR3 protein: CASSVSPQGSDTEAFF
J gene: TRBJ1-5; clone size: .; D gene: .; V gene: TRBV7-9; CDR3 DNA: TGTGCCAGCAGCCCGAGGGGGGGTAGCAATCAGCCCCAGCATTTT; CDR3 protein: CASSPRGGSNQPQHF
J gene: TRBJ2-7; clone size: .; D gene: .; V gene: TRBV28; CDR3 DNA: TGTGCCAGCCACCGGAGGGACAGTTCGTACGAGCAGTACTTC; CDR3 protein: CASHRRDSSYEQYF
J gene: TRBJ2-1; clone size: .; D gene: .; V gene: TRBV11-2; CDR3 DNA: TGTGCCAGCAGGCCCCAGGGGGGTCGGTCCTACAATGAGCAGTTCTTC; CDR3 protein: CASRPQGGRSYNEQFF
J gene: TRBJ2-3; clone size: .; D gene: .; V gene: TRBV6-5; CDR3 DNA: TGTGCCAGCAGTTACTCCTGGGGAGCCACAGATACGCAGTATTTT; CDR3 protein: CASSYSWGATDTQYF
J gene: TRBJ2-7; clone size: .; D gene: TRBD2; V gene: TRBV4-3; CDR3 DNA: TGCGCCAGCAGCCCTATTTGGGGGGGTAGCTCCTACGAGCAGTACTTC; CDR3 protein: CASSPIWGGSSYEQYF
J gene: TRBJ2-3; clone size: .; D gene: TRBD2; V gene: TRBV7-9; CDR3 DNA: TGTGCCAGCAGCCCGCGATTTAGCGGGATGAAGACAGATACGCAGTATTTT; CDR3 protein: CASSPRFSGMKTDTQYF
J gene: TRBJ1-2; clone size: .; D gene: TRBD1; V gene: TRBV11-1; CDR3 DNA: TGTGCCAGCAGCCCCGAGACAGGGATGGGCACCTATGGCTACACCTTC; CDR3 protein: CASSPETGMGTYGYTF
J gene: TRBJ1-5; clone size: .; D gene: TRBD1; V gene: TRBV7-2; CDR3 DNA: TGTGCCAGCAGCCTGGACAGGGCTGGGCAGCCCCAGCATTTT; CDR3 protein: CASSLDRAGQPQHF
J gene: TRBJ1-4; clone size: .; D gene: .; V gene: TRBV28; CDR3 DNA: TGTGCCAGCAGTCGCTCGACAGGAAAGGGGCGAGAAAAACTGTTTTTT; CDR3 protein: CASSRSTGKGREKLFF
J gene: TRBJ2-2; clone size: .; D gene: .; V gene: TRBV7-7; CDR3 DNA: TGTGCTAGCAGCCCCGGGGGAGGAGGGGAGCTGTTTTTT; CDR3 protein: CASSPGGGGELFF
J gene: TRBJ1-5; clone size: .; D gene: .; V gene: TRBV4-3; CDR3 DNA: TGCGCCAGCAGCCAAGAATTAACTCACGGGGTGGGTCAGCCCCAGCATTTT; CDR3 protein: CASSQELTHGVGQPQHF
J gene: TRBJ1-1; clone size: .; D gene: .; V gene: TRBV7-2; CDR3 DNA: TGTGCCAGCAGCTTAGCGCAGGGGGAAGCTTTCTTT; CDR3 protein: CASSLAQGEAFF
J gene: TRBJ2-7; clone size: few; D gene: TRBD1; V gene: TRBV29-1; CDR3 DNA: TGCAGCGTTTTGGACAGGGCCCAGTCTGAGCAGTACTTC; CDR3 protein: CSVLDRAQSEQYF
J gene: TRBJ1-3; clone size: few; D gene: .; V gene: TRBV7-9; CDR3 DNA: TGTGCCAGCAGCTTAACAGGAAACACCATATATTTT; CDR3 protein: CASSLTGNTIYF
J gene: TRBJ2-3; clone size: .; D gene: .; V gene: TRBV5-1; CDR3 DNA: TGCGCCAGCAGCTTGAGGGGGGGGGCCGAAAGCACAGATACGCAGTATTTT; CDR3 protein: CASSLRGGAESTDTQYF
J gene: TRBJ1-4; clone size: few; D gene: .; V gene: TRBV25-1; CDR3 DNA: TGTGCCAGCAGTACTTCTTTGGGGGGGTATGAAAAACTGTTTTTT; CDR3 protein: CASSTSLGGYEKLFF
J gene: TRBJ2-7; clone size: .; D gene: TRBD2; V gene: TRBV11-2; CDR3 DNA: TGTGCCAGCAGCCCCGGACCGGGAGGCCACTACGAGCAGTACTTC; CDR3 protein: CASSPGPGGHYEQYF
J gene: TRBJ1-1; clone size: .; D gene: TRBD1; V gene: TRBV4-3; CDR3 DNA: TGCGCCAGCAGCCAAGGGAATTTGCAGGGGGTGAACACTGAAGCTTTCTTT; CDR3 protein: CASSQGNLQGVNTEAFF
J gene: TRBJ2-3; clone size: .; D gene: .; V gene: TRBV4-3; CDR3 DNA: TGCGCCAGCAGCCAAGGTGGGCTAGCGACAGATACGCAGTATTTT; CDR3 protein: CASSQGGLATDTQYF
J gene: TRBJ2-1; clone size: few; D gene: TRBD2; V gene: TRBV5-1; CDR3 DNA: TGCGCCAGCAGCTTGTTGGCTAGCGGGAGCCCTTACAATGAGCAGTTCTTC; CDR3 protein: CASSLLASGSPYNEQFF
J gene: TRBJ1-5; clone size: once; D gene: .; V gene: TRBV14; CDR3 DNA: TGTGCCAGCAGCCAATCTGGGTCAGGGCCCCAGCATTTT; CDR3 protein: CASSQSGSGPQHF
J gene: TRBJ2-2; clone size: .; D gene: TRBD2; V gene: TRBV19; CDR3 DNA: TGTGCCAGTAGTATGCAGGGAGGGACGTCGAACACCGGGGAGCTGTTTTTT; CDR3 protein: CASSMQGGTSNTGELFF
J gene: TRBJ1-1; clone size: .; D gene: TRBD1; V gene: TRBV7-8; CDR3 DNA: TGTGCCAGCAGCTCGCCGGGACAGGCCGTCTCGGACACTGAAGCTTTCTTT; CDR3 protein: CASSSPGQAVSDTEAFF
J gene: TRBJ1-1; clone size: .; D gene: .; V gene: TRBV4-2; CDR3 DNA: TGTGCCAGCAGCCAACCAGAACACGGGGTGAACACTGAAGCTTTCTTT; CDR3 protein: CASSQPEHGVNTEAFF
J gene: TRBJ1-1; clone size: once; D gene: .; V gene: TRBV14; CDR3 DNA: TGTGCCAGCAGCCAAGAACAGGGCACTGAAGCTTTCTTT; CDR3 protein: CASSQEQGTEAFF
J gene: TRBJ1-2; clone size: .; D gene: TRBD1; V gene: TRBV10-3; CDR3 DNA: TGTGCCATCGGTGAAACAGGGGGGTCGGGTGGCTACACCTTC; CDR3 protein: CAIGETGGSGGYTF
J gene: TRBJ1-5; clone size: .; D gene: TRBD1; V gene: TRBV5-8; CDR3 DNA: TGTGCCAGCAGATTCCCCGGGACAGGGGTTAAACCCCAGCATTTT; CDR3 protein: CASRFPGTGVKPQHF
J gene: TRBJ2-3; clone size: .; D gene: TRBD2; V gene: TRBV11-3; CDR3 DNA: TGTGCCAGCAGCTTAGGGGAGGGGACTTCTACGCAGTATTTT; CDR3 protein: CASSLGEGTSTQYF
J gene: TRBJ2-7; clone size: .; D gene: .; V gene: TRBV11-3; CDR3 DNA: TGTGCCAGCAGCTTAGAAGAGGGGGTGCAGTACTTC; CDR3 protein: CASSLEEGVQYF
J gene: TRBJ2-6; clone size: .; D gene: TRBD2; V gene: TRBV10-3; CDR3 DNA: TGTGCCTCGGGACTAGCGGAAGGCTCTGGGGCCAACGTCCTGACTTTC; CDR3 protein: CASGLAEGSGANVLTF
J gene: TRBJ2-2; clone size: .; D gene: .; V gene: TRBV5-6; CDR3 DNA: TGTGCCAGCAGCTTGGGACTCTTAGTGAACACCGGGGAGCTGTTTTTT; CDR3 protein: CASSLGLLVNTGELFF
J gene: TRBJ1-2; clone size: .; D gene: TRBD1; V gene: TRBV7-9; CDR3 DNA: TGTGCCAGCAGCTATCCCGGGACAGGGGCACCTGGCTACACCTTC; CDR3 protein: CASSYPGTGAPGYTF
J gene: TRBJ2-5; clone size: .; D gene: .; V gene: TRBV5-1; CDR3 DNA: TGCGCCAGCAGCTCCCAGGCGAGGGCAGAGACCCAGTACTTC; CDR3 protein: CASSSQARAETQYF
J gene: TRBJ1-5; clone size: .; D gene: .; V gene: TRBV28; CDR3 DNA: TGTGCCAGCAGTTTAGATGGGGGGGCGGAAGAGCCCCAGCATTTT; CDR3 protein: CASSLDGGAEEPQHF
J gene: TRBJ1-1; clone size: few; D gene: TRBD1; V gene: TRBV7-3; CDR3 DNA: TGTGCCAGCAGCCCTCGGGACAGGGGAGGTACTGAAGCTTTCTTT; CDR3 protein: CASSPRDRGGTEAFF
J gene: TRBJ1-2; clone size: .; D gene: .; V gene: TRBV4-3; CDR3 DNA: TGCGCCAGCAGCCTTACCGCGCCAGGGGTCGATGGCTACACCTTC; CDR3 protein: CASSLTAPGVDGYTF
J gene: TRBJ2-5; clone size: .; D gene: TRBD2; V gene: TRBV14; CDR3 DNA: TGTGCCAGCAGCCCGGCAGCGGGAGCGCGGGAGACCCAGTACTTC; CDR3 protein: CASSPAAGARETQYF
J gene: TRBJ2-1; clone size: .; D gene: TRBD2; V gene: TRBV5-1; CDR3 DNA: TGCGCCAGCAGCTTTGGCCAGCGGGAGACCGATGAGCAGTTCTTC; CDR3 protein: CASSFGQRETDEQFF
J gene: TRBJ2-3; clone size: .; D gene: .; V gene: TRBV5-4; CDR3 DNA: TGTGCCAGCAGCCAGGGGCCCTCTACCACAGATACGCAGTATTTT; CDR3 protein: CASSQGPSTTDTQYF
J gene: TRBJ2-1; clone size: once; D gene: TRBD1; V gene: TRBV4-2; CDR3 DNA: TGTGCCAGCAGCCAAGGTGAACCGGGACAGGGGAATTATGAGCAGTTCTTC; CDR3 protein: CASSQGEPGQGNYEQFF
J gene: TRBJ2-3; clone size: .; D gene: TRBD2; V gene: TRBV5-1; CDR3 DNA: TGCGCCAGCAGCTTGGCCACTAGCGGTGGAGATACGCAGTATTTT; CDR3 protein: CASSLATSGGDTQYF
J gene: TRBJ1-2; clone size: .; D gene: TRBD1; V gene: TRBV18; CDR3 DNA: TGTGCCAGCTCAAGGGACAGACCTAACTATGGCTACACCTTC; CDR3 protein: CASSRDRPNYGYTF
J gene: TRBJ1-2; clone size: .; D gene: TRBD1; V gene: TRBV11-3; CDR3 DNA: TGTGCCACCCCAGGACAGGAGGGAGGCTACACCTTC; CDR3 protein: CATPGQEGGYTF
J gene: TRBJ2-3; clone size: .; D gene: .; V gene: TRBV11-2; CDR3 DNA: TGTGCCAGCAGCTTAGATCGGGGGGATACGCAGTATTTT; CDR3 protein: CASSLDRGDTQYF
J gene: TRBJ1-5; clone size: .; D gene: .; V gene: TRBV30; CDR3 DNA: TGTGCCTGGAGTGTATATGGAGGTCAGCCCCAGCATTTT; CDR3 protein: CAWSVYGGQPQHF
J gene: TRBJ1-3; clone size: once; D gene: .; V gene: TRBV19; CDR3 DNA: TGTGCCAGTAGTAACGGGGGGCCCTACTCTGGAAACACCATATATTTT; CDR3 protein: CASSNGGPYSGNTIYF
J gene: TRBJ1-2; clone size: .; D gene: .; V gene: TRBV4-3; CDR3 DNA: TGCGCCAGCAGCCAATACGGGGGGACAACCCTCTATGGCTACACCTTC; CDR3 protein: CASSQYGGTTLYGYTF
J gene: TRBJ1-4; clone size: .; D gene: TRBD1; V gene: TRBV6-1; CDR3 DNA: TGTGCCAGCAGTCAGCCGGGACAGCCAGACGAAAAACTGTTTTTT; CDR3 protein: CASSQPGQPDEKLFF